Each of the 22 T cell receptor beta chains below was sequenced from the same sample in a study of blood T cells in healthy people across ages. Alongside a J-beta primer mix, a sample-barcoded 5' primer served in a second PCR lasting roughly 6 to 12 cycles. MiXCR, applied by TCRdb to the 5' RACE reads, yields one record per CDR3 protein. The profile shows fewer than 1,000,000 distinct CDR3 sequences, 40% to 50% of them singletons. Sequencing input: blood. The receptors here all came from a man aged 55 to 70 in good health.

This sequence joins TRBV27 and TRBJ2-1; D possibly corresponds to TRBD2 (5 bases). Germline V lookup: CDR1 MNHEY, CDR2 SMNVEV (reference sequence). This CDR3 has 16 amino acids. V lost 6 bases, J lost 0 bases, and 15 bases lay in between. CDR3 in amino acids: CASSQLMAGSYNEQFF. CDR3 DNA: TGTGCCAGCAGCCAATTAATGGCGGGCTCCTACAATGAGCAGTTCTTC.

The V and J genes are TRBV6-5 and TRBJ2-1; 9 bases map to TRBD1. The CDR3 consists of 16 residues. Trimming at V came to 0 bases and at J to 7 bases, leaving 7 bases not matched to a gene. Germline values: CDR1 MNHEY, CDR2 SVGAGI. The CDR3 bases are TGTGCCAGCAGTTACTCGAGGGGGACAGGGTTGAATGAGCAGTTCTTC. This codes for CASSYSRGTGLNEQFF.

This chain connects TRBV11-3 to TRBJ2-1; 9 nucleotides agree with TRBD2. CDR3 length: 15 amino acids. V dropped 3 bases and J dropped 9; count of bases not matched to a gene: 9. CDR1 is SGHNT, CDR2 YENEEA, per germline. CDR3: CASSLTSGKDSEQFF. CDR3 nucleotide sequence: TGTGCCAGCAGCTTGACTAGCGGAAAGGATAGTGAGCAGTTCTTC.

The sample holds a few counts of this clonotype. The chain uses TRBV29-1 and TRBJ2-3; the match to TRBD1 covers 9 bases. CDR1 and CDR2 (germline): SQVTM, ANQGSEA. Trimming cost V 5 bases and J 1 base; bases outside gene matches: 7. The CDR3 contains 15 residues. The CDR3 nucleotides read TGCAGCGTTAGTTCTAGGACAGGGGGCACAGATACGCAGTATTTT. Translated, it gives CSVSSRTGGTDTQYF.

In its sample, this clonotype was seen a few times. The J gene is TRBJ2-3, the V gene TRBV4-2; D perhaps matches TRBD2 (7 bases). Trimming removed 0 bases at V and 10 bases at J, with 17 bases between. CDR3 length: 15 amino acids. Germline lookup yields CDR1 LGHNA and CDR2 YNFKEQ. The CDR3 reads CASSQDARGGLSQYF. The DNA of the CDR3 is TGTGCCAGCAGCCAAGATGCGAGGGGGGGGCTATCGCAGTATTTT.

The chain links TRBV29-1 to TRBJ1-2; TRBD1 matches 7 bases. The CDR3 covers 14 residues. The germline gives CDR1 SQVTM, CDR2 ANQGSEA. V was pared by 3 bases and J by 3 bases, with 7 bases of the junction left unmatched. CDR3 in DNA: TGCAGCGTTGATGGGGAGGGACAGTACTATGGCTACACCTTC. It codes for CSVDGEGQYYGYTF.

Concerning this clonotype itself: A much larger clone differs by one base, so this may be a read error. The rearrangement joins TRBV4-2 to TRBJ2-5, with D maybe TRBD1 (6 bases). CDR3 size: 16 residues. Deletions cut 1 base from V and 1 base from J, with 13 bases between. Germline lookup yields CDR1 LGHNA and CDR2 YNFKEQ. The CDR3: CASSQVSDRFQETQYF. The CDR3 DNA reads TGTGCCAGCAGCCAAGTATCTGACAGGTTCCAAGAGACCCAGTACTTC.

V usage is TRBV7-8 and J usage is TRBJ2-2; TRBD1 is a possible D gene (6 bases). Germline values: CDR1 SGHVS, CDR2 FQNEAQ. V was clipped by 6 bases and J by 2 bases, with 16 bases between them. The CDR3 spans 16 residues. In DNA form, the CDR3 reads TGTGCCAGCAGTAGATTACAGGGCAGCAACACCGGGGAGCTGTTTTTT. The encoded protein is CASSRLQGSNTGELFF.

This clonotype was recorded many times. The rearrangement links TRBV29-1 to TRBJ2-7; D might be TRBD1 (6 bases). Germline V CDR1 and CDR2: SQVTM, ANQGSEA. The CDR3 consists of 13 residues. V lost 3 bases and J 4 bases, leaving 13 bases between the germline ends. The CDR3 reads CSVESGAGYEQYF. The CDR3 DNA follows: TGCAGCGTTGAGTCAGGGGCAGGTTACGAGCAGTACTTC.

V usage is TRBV3-1 and J usage is TRBJ2-5, with unresolved D. This CDR3 comprises 14 residues. V gave up 0 bases and J gave up 11 bases, with 16 bases separating them. The germline V gene has CDR1 LGHDT and CDR2 YNNKEL (reference sequence). In DNA form, the CDR3 reads TGTGCCAGCAGCCAAGACGGACGGTTCAATGAGCAGTACTTC. This codes for CASSQDGRFNEQYF.

The chain recombines TRBV28 with TRBJ2-5; D is undetermined. Trimming pared 4 bases from V and 2 bases from J, leaving 17 bases between. The CDR3 length is 16 residues. The germline CDR1 and CDR2 sequences are MDHEN and SYDVKM. CDR3 in amino acids: CASSSDRWGRQETQYF. The CDR3 DNA follows: TGTGCCAGCAGTTCTGATAGATGGGGTAGGCAAGAGACCCAGTACTTC.

The chain uses TRBV2 and TRBJ2-5; 7 positions match TRBD2. This CDR3 region has 15 residues. Unmatched junction bases numbered 10, after V lost 8 bases and J lost 1 base. The germline V gene encodes CDR1 SNHLY and CDR2 FYNNEI. CDR3 region: CASRPAGGGQETQYF. The CDR3 DNA reads TGTGCCAGCCGTCCCGCCGGCGGGGGCCAAGAGACCCAGTACTTC.

This clonotype was seen more than once but under ten times. The CDR3 DNA sequence: TGTGCCAGCAGCTCCATCCGGGACAGGGGGCGCGACGAGCAGTACTTC. Protein product: CASSSIRDRGRDEQYF. V gene TRBV11-2 combines with J gene TRBJ2-7; 12 bases are a match to TRBD1. The CDR3 contains 16 residues. Germline trimming cut 4 bases from V and 5 bases from J; bases unmatched to any gene: 9. From germline, CDR1 is SGHAT and CDR2 FQNNGV.

The V call is TRBV3-1, the J call TRBJ1-1; D is undetermined. The length of the CDR3 is 13 residues. Trimming left V 4 bases short and J 7 bases short, with 13 bases between. Germline V lookup: CDR1 LGHDT, CDR2 YNNKEL (reference sequence). The CDR3 loop reads CASSPPTRGEAFF. The CDR3 coding sequence is TGTGCCAGCAGCCCGCCGACCCGGGGTGAAGCTTTCTTT.

The CDR3 here is CASRPTGVRNQPQHF. CDR3 coding DNA: TGTGCCAGCAGACCGACAGGGGTTCGGAATCAGCCCCAGCATTTT. The chain recombines TRBV28 with TRBJ1-5; TRBD1 aligns across 8 bases. This CDR3 has 15 residues. CDR1 is MDHEN and CDR2 is SYDVKM in the germline V gene. V shed 6 bases, J shed 4 bases, and the junction held 8 bases outside the gene matches.

This clonotype has at least ten counts. The V gene is TRBV4-3, the J gene TRBJ2-6; no firm D call. In germline, CDR1 is LGHNA, CDR2 YSLEER. CDR3 size: 12 residues. V dropped 6 bases and J dropped 1 base, with 1 base sitting between them. CDR3 protein: CASRSGANVLTF. As DNA, the CDR3 is TGCGCCAGCAGATCTGGGGCCAACGTCCTGACTTTC.

J is TRBJ2-5 and V is TRBV6-2 or TRBV6-3; TRBD2 agrees at 10 bases. Gene TRBJ2-1 matches the end of the DNA better, so the J call may be wrong. Germline CDR1 reads MNHEY; CDR2 reads SVGEGT. The CDR3 has 16 residues. The DNA of the CDR3 is TGTGCCAGCAGCCTTGTTAGCGGGGGGAACCAAGAGACCCAGTTCTTC. The encoded protein is CASSLVSGGNQETQFF.

Details on this clonotype: A much more abundant neighbour one base away suggests this may be a read error. This rearrangement joins TRBV15 to TRBJ2-3; D not resolved. Between the trimmed V and J ends, which lost 3 bases and 8 bases, there was a span of 21 bases. Germline V gene lookup returns CDR1 LNHNV and CDR2 YYDKDF (reference sequence). The length of the CDR3 is 16 residues. DNA of the CDR3: TGTGCCACCAGCAGCGACCGGCTTCTTGAGTCAGGTACGCAGTATTTT. The encoded protein is CATSSDRLLESGTQYF.

This clonotype came up many times. The CDR3 region is CASSLEASGSHNEQFF. CDR3 nucleotide sequence: TGCGCCAGCAGCTTGGAGGCTAGCGGGTCTCACAATGAGCAGTTCTTC. The chain has TRBV5-1 and TRBJ2-1; 8 bases are a match to TRBD2. The V segment lost 0 bases and the J segment 5 bases; nucleotides outside the gene matches: 7. This CDR3 is built from 16 residues. Germline V gene data show CDR1 as SGHRS and CDR2 as YFSETQ.

This clonotype came up a few times. The rearrangement uses TRBV27 and TRBJ2-7; 7 bases are shared with TRBD1. The CDR3 loop spans 17 amino acids. Germline loops: CDR1 MNHEY, CDR2 SMNVEV (reference sequence). After removal of 5 bases from V and 1 base from J, the junction contained 14 bases not matched to a gene. The CDR3 DNA sequence: TGTGCCAGCAGTCCCCTTCTCACAGGGGTCGTTTCCTACGAGCAGTACTTC. Encoded protein: CASSPLLTGVVSYEQYF.

The chain is built from TRBV3-1 and TRBJ2-5; 9 bases match TRBD1. Trimming removed 7 bases from V and 6 bases from J; junction bases left unmatched: 9. The CDR3 contains 14 residues. Germline V gene lookup returns CDR1 LGHDT and CDR2 YNNKEL (reference sequence). CDR3: CASTLGQGAKTQYF. CDR3 nucleotide sequence: TGTGCCAGCACCCTGGGACAGGGTGCAAAGACCCAGTACTTC.

The chain employs TRBV29-1 and TRBJ2-3; no clear D. The V gene lost 6 bases and the J gene lost 6 bases, with 4 bases spanning the gap. The CDR3 is 9 amino acids. The germline gives CDR1 SQVTM, CDR2 ANQGSEA. CDR3 sequence: CSVADTQYF. CDR3 DNA: TGCAGCGTGGCCGATACGCAGTATTTT.